This is a list of T cell receptor beta chains from one sample in a study of T cells in Graves' hyperthyroidism and ophthalmopathy. TCRdb used MiXCR to reprocess the multiplex PCR reads, holding one entry per CDR3 protein. The sample consists of a few hundred thousand distinct CDR3 sequences, roughly 23% of them appearing once. Specimen: blood. These receptors all come from a woman between 65 and 79 years old with Graves' ophthalmopathy. Both conserved end residues are part of each CDR3. D genes are given only for firm matches. Part of the rows lack a size; the others show once, few, many or a class for expanded clones.

TRBJ2-1	-	-	TRBV12-3/TRBV12-4	TGTGCCAGCAGTCACTCCGGGATCCTAAACCATCCCTACAATGAGCAGTTCTTC	CASSHSGILNHPYNEQFF
TRBJ2-2	TRBD2	few	TRBV2	TGTGCCAGCAGTCCCGGGACTAGGATCCCCGGGGAGCTGTTTTTT	CASSPGTRIPGELFF
TRBJ2-2	-	many	TRBV6-1	TGTGCCAGCAGTTCCCGGACAGAAATCCACACCGGGGAGCTGTTTTTT	CASSSRTEIHTGELFF
TRBJ2-1	TRBD2	few	TRBV5-5	TGTGCCTGCCCGACTAGCGGGGTCTCGTGGAACGAGCAGTTCTTC	CACPTSGVSWNEQFF
TRBJ1-1	TRBD1	many	TRBV28	TGTGCCAGCAGTTTATGGATGGGACAGTTCCGAAGAGGTGCTTTCTTT	CASSLWMGQFRRGAFF
TRBJ2-7	-	few	TRBV30	TGTGCCTGGAGATGGGGCGCGATGGGCGAGCAGTACTTC	CAWRWGAMGEQYF
TRBJ2-5	-	-	TRBV3-1	TGTGCCAGCAGCCAAACCTCTGGGACCTTAGGGGAGACCCAGTACTTC	CASSQTSGTLGETQYF
TRBJ1-2	-	-	TRBV15	TGTGCCACCAGCAGAGGTCCGCAGGGAGCGGGCTACACCTTC	CATSRGPQGAGYTF
TRBJ1-5	TRBD1	-	TRBV7-2	TGTGCCAGCAGCACGGGGACAGGGTTTCAGCCCCAGCATTTT	CASSTGTGFQPQHF
TRBJ2-3	-	-	TRBV4-3	TGCGCCAGCAGCCACGCCGGGAGTTTAGATACGCAGTATTTT	CASSHAGSLDTQYF
TRBJ2-5	TRBD2	-	TRBV3-1	TGTGCCAGCAGTCAAGGGTCCGGGAGGGGGGAGACCCAGTACTTC	CASSQGSGRGETQYF
TRBJ2-3	-	many	TRBV6-1	TGTGCCAGCAGAGTTTCACACTCCACAGATACGCAGTATTTT	CASRVSHSTDTQYF
TRBJ1-4	-	-	TRBV6-2/TRBV6-3	TGTGCCAGCACTCAATCAGGGTTTAATGAAAAACTGTTTTTT	CASTQSGFNEKLFF
TRBJ2-1	-	once	TRBV7-2	TGTGCCAGCAGCTCCCTCCGCCCCTACGGTGGTTCTAGCGCTACGTACAATGAGCAGTTCTTC	CASSSLRPYGGSSATYNEQFF
TRBJ2-1	-	few	TRBV29-1	TGCAGCGCCGGCCAGGGACTCCTCCGGGTCGGTGAGCAGTTCTTC	CSAGQGLLRVGEQFF
TRBJ1-1	-	few	TRBV10-3	TGTGCCGGGCGGGCAGGAGAGAACACTGAAGCTTTCTTT	CAGRAGENTEAFF
TRBJ1-1	-	few	TRBV10-3	TGTGCCATCAGTGAGTCTGGGATTAGGGGCACTGAAGCTTTCTTT	CAISESGIRGTEAFF
TRBJ2-5	TRBD2	-	TRBV27	TGTGCCAGCAGTTCAATCCCGGGACTAGCGCGGGAGACCCAGTACTTC	CASSSIPGLARETQYF
TRBJ2-7	-	-	TRBV10-2	TGCGCCAGCAGTGGGACAGCGAAGGGTCATGGATACGAGCAGTACTTC	CASSGTAKGHGYEQYF
TRBJ1-1	-	many	TRBV20-1	TGCAGTGCTAGGGATACTGAAGCTTTCTTT	CSARDTEAFF